This entry lists 23 T cell receptor beta chains sequenced from one sample in a study of T cell responses to AZD1222 COVID-19 vaccine (dated by TCRdb to about 2021). Sample time point, as interpreted from the label and publication: baseline before first vaccination. The method was the immunoSEQ multiplex PCR assay. In its TCRdb copy, this immuneACCESS table keeps in-frame sequences only and misses some clones. Where compared with another copy, unresolved V genes explain less than half of these, and the others have no known cause. A total of roughly 100,000 clones appear in this sample, roughly 90% of them only once. The ten biggest clones cover 2% to 3% of the sample. The sequenced sample was peripheral blood, obtained on day 0 of AZD1222 vaccination. All receptors derive from an adult in good health.

The V and J genes are TRBV7-8 and TRBJ1-1; D is uncertain. The CDR3 extends over 15 amino acids. Germline values: CDR1 SGHVS, CDR2 FQNEAQ. Trimming removed 1 base from V and 10 bases from J, with 19 bases in between. The CDR3 spells CASSLDGGSLEGAFF. The CDR3 coding sequence is TGTGCCAGCAGCTTAGATGGAGGGTCCCTCGAGGGAGCTTTCTTT.

J is TRBJ2-1 and V is TRBV2; D unclear. This CDR3 is built from 13 residues. Trimming left V 4 bases short and J 2 bases short, with 6 bases between. CDR1 SNHLY and CDR2 FYNNEI come from the germline V gene. The chain's CDR3 is CASSGAAYNEQFF. In DNA, the CDR3 is TGTGCCAGCAGTGGAGCAGCCTACAATGAGCAGTTCTTC.

This clone was seen just once. The rearrangement joins TRBV20-1 to TRBJ2-1; the D gene is possibly TRBD1 (5 bases). The germline V and J ends were trimmed by 1 base and 16 bases, with 14 bases remaining between them. The germline gives CDR1 DFQATT, CDR2 SNEGSKA (reference sequence). This CDR3 is 11 amino acids long. The CDR3 loop reads CSARGEQVFFF. In DNA form, the CDR3 reads TGCAGTGCTAGAGGTGAACAGGTGTTTTTCTTC.

The chain uses TRBV4-3 and TRBJ2-1; 7 bases are shared with TRBD2. The V segment lost 0 bases and the J segment 7 bases; nucleotides outside the gene matches: 9. Germline V gives CDR1 LGHNA, CDR2 YSLEER. The CDR3 totals 16 residues. The CDR3 loop reads CASSQDSSKGGNEQFF. As DNA, the CDR3 is TGCGCCAGCAGCCAAGATAGTTCGAAGGGAGGGAATGAGCAGTTCTTC.

The chain couples TRBV12-5 to TRBJ2-7; D gene unclear. This CDR3 has 11 residues. Germline assignment: CDR1 LGHNT and CDR2 FRNRAP. V lost 7 bases and J 2 bases, leaving 6 bases between the germline ends. CDR3 DNA sequence: TGTGCTAGTGCCTACACCTACGAGCAGTACTTC. This translates into CASAYTYEQYF.

The CDR3 protein is CASSSGQTTNEKLFF. The DNA of the CDR3 is TGTGCCAGCAGCTCCGGACAGACAACTAATGAAAAACTGTTTTTT. This chain joins TRBV5-4 and TRBJ1-4; possible D gene TRBD1, 6 bases. CDR3 length equals 15 residues. Germline V gene sequence: CDR1 SGHNT, CDR2 YYREEE (reference sequence). V lost 3 bases, J lost 0 bases, and 9 bases lay in between. Using reference TRBV5-4 and TRBJ1-4 for the parts outside the CDR3, the full variable domain is ETGVTQSPTHLIKTRGQQVTLRCSSQSGHNTVSWYQQALGQGPQFIFQYYREEENGRGNFPPRFSGLQFPNYSSELNVNALELDDSALYLCASSSGQTTNEKLFFGSGTQLSVL.

The gene calls are TRBV2 and TRBJ2-6; weak D call: TRBD1 (5 bases). The CDR3 loop spans 16 amino acids. Trimming removed 2 bases from V and 5 bases from J, with 13 bases in between. The germline CDR1 and CDR2 sequences are SNHLY and FYNNEI. CDR3 in amino acids: CASSESSGLWANVLTF. Here the CDR3 DNA reads TGTGCCAGCAGTGAATCCTCAGGGCTCTGGGCCAACGTCCTGACTTTC.

The chain couples TRBV14 to TRBJ2-1; 8 nucleotides agree with TRBD2. Germline V gene lookup returns CDR1 SGHDN and CDR2 FVKESK. CDR3 length: 16 residues. Trimming took 5 bases from V and 2 from J; bases not matched to a gene: 8. Here the CDR3 DNA reads TGTGCCAGCAGCGGCCTAGGGACTAGTCCCTACAATGAGCAGTTCTTC. Translated, it gives CASSGLGTSPYNEQFF.

V usage is TRBV5-1 and J usage is TRBJ2-3, with no clear D. In germline, CDR1 is SGHRS, CDR2 YFSETQ. CDR3 length: 13 residues. Trimming stripped 4 bases from V and 2 bases from J, with 8 bases between. CDR3 in DNA: TGCGCCAGCAGCAAGACAATCACAGATACGCAGTATTTT. Protein product: CASSKTITDTQYF.

V and J are TRBV14 and TRBJ2-7; D possibly matches TRBD1 or TRBD2 (6 bases each). The CDR3 covers 13 residues. V was pared by 4 bases and J by 5 bases, with 12 bases between. Looked up from germline, CDR1 is SGHDN and CDR2 is FVKESK. The CDR3 nucleotides read TGTGCCAGCAGCCTTAAGGGGGGCCACGAGCAGTACTTC. It encodes CASSLKGGHEQYF.

This clone was counted once. V is TRBV5-1 and J is TRBJ2-1; tentatively, D is TRBD2 (6 bases). Trimming took 3 bases from V and 5 from J, leaving 18 bases between them. This CDR3 has 16 residues. Germline V CDR1 and CDR2: SGHRS, YFSETQ. DNA for the CDR3: TGCGCCAGCAGCTGGGGCTTAACGGGGGAAGACAATGAGCAGTTCTTC. Protein product: CASSWGLTGEDNEQFF. Combining the CDR3 with reference TRBV5-1 and TRBJ2-1 gives the whole variable domain KAGVTQTPRYLIKTRGQQVTLSCSPISGHRSVSWYQQTPGQGLQFLFEYFSETQRNKGNFPGRFSGRQFSNSRSEMNVSTLELGDSALYLCASSWGLTGEDNEQFFGPGTRLTVL.

V gene TRBV21-1 combines with J gene TRBJ2-7; the DNA was not compared with TRBD2, the D call given in the table. TRBV21-1 is recorded as a pseudogene. CDR3 length: 21 amino acids. Here the CDR3 DNA reads TGTGCCAGCAGCAAAGTCATTTTAACCACACTCTGGCGGGAGGGAGACTACGAGCAGTACTTC. Its protein is CASSKVILTTLWREGDYEQYF.

The rearrangement uses TRBV5-1 and TRBJ1-1; no clear D gene. V was cut by 4 bases and J by 6 bases, with 19 bases left in between. This CDR3 comprises 15 residues. Germline lookup yields CDR1 SGHRS and CDR2 YFSETQ. DNA for the CDR3: TGCGCCAGCAGCCTAGACACCCGGGCGAATGCTGAAGCTTTCTTT. Protein sequence: CASSLDTRANAEAFF.

V usage is TRBV4-2 and J usage is TRBJ1-1, with 7 nucleotides matching TRBD1. Germline V gene data show CDR1 as LGHNA and CDR2 as YNFKEQ. With V trimmed by 4 bases and J by 3 bases, 8 bases remained unmatched. This CDR3 contains 15 residues. The CDR3 here is CASSRIQGRDTEAFF. The CDR3 coding sequence is TGTGCCAGCAGCCGTATACAGGGGCGCGACACTGAAGCTTTCTTT.

V is TRBV7-9 and J is TRBJ1-6; TRBD1 is a possible D gene (5 bases). Trimming stripped 4 bases from V and 4 bases from J, with 8 bases between. The germline V gene encodes CDR1 SEHNR and CDR2 FQNEAQ (reference sequence). This CDR3 is built from 14 residues. CDR3 sequence reads: CASSSEGYNSPLHF. The CDR3 region has the DNA TGTGCCAGCAGCTCGGAGGGGTATAATTCACCCCTCCACTTT.

CDR3 residues: CASSSQDGTLYGYTF. The CDR3 coding sequence is TGTGCCAGCAGTTCCCAGGACGGGACACTCTATGGCTACACCTTC. The J gene is TRBJ1-2, the V gene TRBV28; perhaps TRBD1 as D (6 bases). V gave up 4 bases and J gave up 4 bases, with 16 bases separating them. Germline CDR1 is MDHEN and CDR2 is SYDVKM. The CDR3 consists of 15 residues.

The CDR3 sequence is CASEGEQFF. CDR3 coding DNA: TGTGCCAGCGAGGGTGAGCAGTTCTTC. The chain employs TRBV14 and TRBJ2-1; D may be TRBD2 (5 bases). The CDR3 has 9 residues. Trimming removed 8 bases from V and 9 bases from J, with 5 bases in between. Germline values: CDR1 SGHDN, CDR2 FVKESK.

This clone was counted ten times or more. J is TRBJ1-4 and V is TRBV2, with D tentatively TRBD1 (5 bases). Germline values: CDR1 SNHLY, CDR2 FYNNEI. Trimming took 6 bases from V and 7 from J, leaving 18 bases between them. CDR3 size: 15 residues. The CDR3 DNA reads as TGTGCCAGCAGGGGATCGGGACTGTCGGTTGAAAAACTGTTTTTT. Protein: CASRGSGLSVEKLFF.

The rearrangement joins TRBV11-3 to TRBJ1-2; tentative D call: TRBD1 (6 bases). The germline V and J ends were trimmed by 4 bases and 8 bases, with 11 bases remaining between them. The CDR3 is 12 residues long. CDR1 SGHNT and CDR2 YENEEA come from the germline V gene. The CDR3 loop is CASSSGAGGYTF. CDR3 sequence (DNA): TGTGCCAGCAGCTCAGGGGCTGGCGGCTACACCTTC.

The V call is TRBV4-2, the J call TRBJ2-1; D not resolved. The germline V and J ends were trimmed by 1 base and 1 base, with 8 bases remaining between them. Germline CDR1 reads LGHNA; CDR2 reads YNFKEQ. This CDR3 comprises 15 residues. For the CDR3, the DNA is TGTGCCAGCAGCCAAGGGAGCGAATCCTACAATGAGCAGTTCTTC. It is translated as CASSQGSESYNEQFF.

This clone was picked up a small number of times. The rearrangement joins TRBV27 to TRBJ1-6; D not certain. The germline V gene has CDR1 MNHEY and CDR2 SMNVEV (reference sequence). CDR3 length: 16 residues. The germline V and J ends were trimmed by 2 bases and 6 bases, with 14 bases remaining between them. The DNA for the CDR3 is TGTGCCAGCAGTTTACGGACCCCTAGAAGTAATTCACCCCTCCACTTT. It is translated as CASSLRTPRSNSPLHF.

This rearrangement joins TRBV6-5 to TRBJ1-5; D unresolved. The CDR3 length is 12 residues. Germline-derived CDR1 and CDR2 are MNHEY and SVGAGI. Trimming stripped 4 bases from V and 3 bases from J, with 4 bases between. The CDR3 nucleotides are TGTGCCAGCAGTTCCATCAATCAGCCCCAGCATTTT. Translated: CASSSINQPQHF.

This chain links TRBV4-2 with TRBJ1-4; weak D call: TRBD1 (6 bases). Germline V gene sequence: CDR1 LGHNA, CDR2 YNFKEQ. Trimming removed 4 bases from V and 8 bases from J, with 20 bases in between. This CDR3 spans 16 amino acids. The CDR3 sequence is CASSRGQPPFEEKLFF. The CDR3 coding sequence is TGTGCCAGCAGCCGAGGACAGCCACCCTTTGAAGAAAAACTGTTTTTT.